Sequencing of this T cell receptor (beta chain) was carried out in a study of T cells after yellow fever vaccination. Findings and limits, study-wide: One caveat is that FACS-sorted repertoires could contain abundant clonotypes contaminating from the bulk population.

CDR1 and CDR2 from the germline V gene are LGHNA and YSLEER. The CDR3 is 13 amino acids. V lost 1 base, J lost 9 bases, and 11 bases lay in between. This clonotype was observed a few times. As yet, its antigen is unknown. A single record per CDR3 protein comes from TCRdb applying MiXCR to the 5' RACE reads. The sample lists nearly 550,000 distinct CDR3 sequences, roughly 21% occurring once. The sample here was PBMCs, taken 15 days after the yellow fever booster vaccination. The receptor's source is a man younger than 45 who received the YFV17D yellow fever vaccine. The chain employs TRBV4-3 and TRBJ2-3, with no clear D. CDR3 sequence (DNA): TGCGCCAGCAGCCAAGGTGGAGCGCCGACGCAGTATTTT. The encoded protein is CASSQGGAPTQYF.